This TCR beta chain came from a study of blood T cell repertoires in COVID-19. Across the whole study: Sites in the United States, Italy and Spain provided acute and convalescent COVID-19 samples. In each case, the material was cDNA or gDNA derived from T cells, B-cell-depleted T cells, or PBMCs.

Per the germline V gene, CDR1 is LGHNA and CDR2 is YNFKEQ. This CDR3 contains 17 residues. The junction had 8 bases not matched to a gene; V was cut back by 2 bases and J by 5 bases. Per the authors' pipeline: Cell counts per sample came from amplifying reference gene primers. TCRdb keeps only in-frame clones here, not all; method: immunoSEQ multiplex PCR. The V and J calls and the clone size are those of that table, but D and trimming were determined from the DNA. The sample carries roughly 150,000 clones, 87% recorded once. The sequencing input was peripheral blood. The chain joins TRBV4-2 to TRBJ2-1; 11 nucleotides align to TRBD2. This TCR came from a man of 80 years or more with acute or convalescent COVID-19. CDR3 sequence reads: CASSQSTSGSLNNEQFF. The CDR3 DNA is TGTGCCAGCAGCCAATCAACTAGCGGGAGTTTGAACAATGAGCAGTTCTTC.